A selection of T cell receptor beta chains follows, all from one sample in a study of identical twins. One entry per CDR3 protein, called by TCRdb with MiXCR from the 5' RACE reads. The sample includes nearly 200,000 distinct CDR3 sequences, less than 20% seen only once; the top ten take 35% to 50%. This sample was also put to use in a study of T cells expressing NK-cell markers.

The sequencing sample was made of CD8+ T cells sorted from blood. Receptor source: a woman aged 18-29 years in good health. Both conserved end residues are part of each CDR3. The D gene is left open where the match is weak. For some rows the clone size is stated as once, few or many, or as a class when expanded; others skip it.

>.|TRBV7-8|TRBJ1-1|.
TGTGCCAGCAGCCCCGGAAGTTTCGGCACTGAAGCTTTCTTT
CASSPGSFGTEAFF
>.|TRBV12-3/TRBV12-4|TRBJ2-7|TRBD1
TGTGCCAGCAGTTCCCGGGACAGGGGGTCCTACGAGCAGTACTTC
CASSSRDRGSYEQYF
>.|TRBV6-2/TRBV6-3|TRBJ2-7|TRBD2
TGTGCCAGCAGTTACGAAGCGGGAGGGCCCTACGAGCAGTACTTC
CASSYEAGGPYEQYF
>few|TRBV27|TRBJ2-1|TRBD2
TGTGCCAGCAGTCGGACTAGCGGGAGTGTAAATGAGCAGTTCTTC
CASSRTSGSVNEQFF
>.|TRBV10-3|TRBJ1-4|TRBD1
TGTGCCATCAGTGCGGACAGGCAGAATGAAAAACTGTTTTTT
CAISADRQNEKLFF
>few|TRBV5-1|TRBJ2-7|.
TGCGCCAGCAGCTTGGAAGGCAGTGCTCGTTTGGAGCAGTACTTC
CASSLEGSARLEQYF
>few|TRBV9|TRBJ2-3|.
TGTGCCAGCAGCGTAGAGCCCACTAAAGAGGCGGATACGCAGTATTTT
CASSVEPTKEADTQYF
>.|TRBV3-1|TRBJ1-1|.
TGTGCCAGCAGCCCGATCGACAGGACTGACGAAGAAGCTTTCTTT
CASSPIDRTDEEAFF
>.|TRBV4-1|TRBJ2-1|.
TGCGCCAGCAGCCAAGTCCCCCGGGACGGTGAGCAGTTCTTC
CASSQVPRDGEQFF
>.|TRBV30|TRBJ2-1|.
TGTGCCTGGAGTGCATCCTACAATGAGCAGTTCTTC
CAWSASYNEQFF
>many|TRBV27|TRBJ2-1|.
TGTGCCAGCAAAGCTGGAAACTATGAGCAGTTCTTC
CASKAGNYEQFF
>few|TRBV12-3/TRBV12-4|TRBJ2-7|TRBD1
TGTGCCAGCAGTTCCCCGACAGGGAAGCTACACGAGCAGTACTTC
CASSSPTGKLHEQYF
>few|TRBV27|TRBJ2-7|.
TGTGCCAGCAGTTTGGTGGTGGGCGGCGAGCAGTACTTC
CASSLVVGGEQYF
>.|TRBV29-1|TRBJ1-1|TRBD1
TGCAGCGTTGCGGGGACAGGGTGGCGCACTGAAGCTTTCTTT
CSVAGTGWRTEAFF
>few|TRBV4-3|TRBJ1-6|.
TGCGCCAGCAGCCCACCGGGGTCGGACTCCCTCCACTTT
CASSPPGSDSLHF
>few|TRBV6-5|TRBJ1-4|.
TGTGCCAGCAGTTACTATGAGGGAAGTGATGAAAAACTGTTTTTT
CASSYYEGSDEKLFF
>.|TRBV20-1|TRBJ1-1|.
TGCAGTGCTATGGGGCCCTCTGGCACTGAAGCTTTCTTT
CSAMGPSGTEAFF
>.|TRBV6-6|TRBJ2-1|.
TGTGCCAGCAGTTACGGCGGGAACAATGAGCGGTTCTTC
CASSYGGNNERFF
>few|TRBV7-9|TRBJ2-5|TRBD1
TGTGCCAGCAGCCAGAACACCGGGACAGGGATGGCAGAGACCCAGTACTTC
CASSQNTGTGMAETQYF
>.|TRBV20-1|TRBJ2-3|.
TGCAGTGCTAGACGTGCGTACACAGATACGCAGTATTTT
CSARRAYTDTQYF
>.|TRBV7-7|TRBJ1-5|.
TGTGCTAGCAGCTTAGGAGTCTCCCAGCCCCAGCATTTT
CASSLGVSQPQHF
>few|TRBV4-1|TRBJ2-7|TRBD1
TGCGCCAGCAGCCAAGGGACAGGACCCTACGAGCAGTACTTC
CASSQGTGPYEQYF
>.|TRBV7-3|TRBJ1-6|TRBD1
TGTGCCAGCAGCTTGGGACAGGGAAATTCACCCCTCAACTTT
CASSLGQGNSPLNF
>.|TRBV5-1|TRBJ1-1|.
TGCGCCAGCAGCTTACAGGGAGAAGCTTTCTTT
CASSLQGEAFF
>few|TRBV11-2|TRBJ2-5|TRBD2
TGTGCCAGCAGCCCCGGCGAACTAGCGGAAGAGACCCAGTACTTC
CASSPGELAEETQYF
>few|TRBV24-1|TRBJ2-7|.
TGTGCCACCAGTGATTCCTACGGCGAGCAGTACTTC
CATSDSYGEQYF
>many|TRBV11-1|TRBJ2-1|.
TGTGCCAGCAGCTTAAGAAGGTCCGGGATTGATGAGCAGTTCTTC
CASSLRRSGIDEQFF
>.|TRBV7-8|TRBJ2-1|.
TGTGCCAGCAGCTTATTTCTAGGCAATGAGCAGTTCTTC
CASSLFLGNEQFF
>many|TRBV29-1|TRBJ2-5|TRBD2
TGCAGCGGACGGGAGGTCGGCGAGACCCAGTACTTC
CSGREVGETQYF
>.|TRBV29-1|TRBJ2-7|.
TGCAGCGGTACCGTCCAGAACGAGCAGTACTTC
CSGTVQNEQYF
>.|TRBV20-1|TRBJ1-1|.
TGCAGTGCAGACCGGGACTTTAACACTGAAGCTTTCTTT
CSADRDFNTEAFF
>many|TRBV6-6|TRBJ2-1|.
TGTGCCAGCTTGTCCTACAATGAGCAGTTCTTC
CASLSYNEQFF
>few|TRBV14|TRBJ2-7|TRBD2
TGTGCCAGCAGCTCCGACCGGGAGGTGAGAGAGCAGTACTTC
CASSSDREVREQYF
>.|TRBV2|TRBJ1-1|.
TGTGCCAGCAGTGAGGATACACACAACACTGAAGCTTTCTTT
CASSEDTHNTEAFF
>few|TRBV4-1|TRBJ1-5|.
TGCGCCAGCAGCCAAGAAGGGATTAAGCCCCAGCATTTT
CASSQEGIKPQHF
>few|TRBV9|TRBJ2-1|.
TGTGCCAGCAGCGTAGCTCAGGCTTATGAGCAGTTCTTC
CASSVAQAYEQFF
>few|TRBV15|TRBJ1-1|.
TGTGCCACCAGCAGACTCCTCCTGGACACTGAAGCTTTCTTT
CATSRLLLDTEAFF
>few|TRBV7-9|TRBJ2-5|.
TGTGCCAGCAGTCGACGTAGGGACTTACAAGAGACCCAGTACTTC
CASSRRRDLQETQYF
>.|TRBV30|TRBJ2-1|.
TGTGCCTGGAACCCCCTCCGGGACAATGAGCAGTTCTTC
CAWNPLRDNEQFF
>.|TRBV6-1|TRBJ1-1|TRBD1
TGTGGCAGCAGTCCGGACAGGTTGGGCACTGAAGCTTTCTTT
CGSSPDRLGTEAFF
>.|TRBV27|TRBJ2-5|TRBD1
TGTGCCAGCATCATACAGGGGTTCGAGACCCAGTACTTC
CASIIQGFETQYF
>few|TRBV5-1|TRBJ2-1|TRBD2
TGCGCCAGCAGCTTAAGACTAGCGGGAGGGCCGGGGAATGAGCAGTTCTTC
CASSLRLAGGPGNEQFF
>few|TRBV7-9|TRBJ1-1|TRBD1
TGTGCCAGCAGCTTCGAGGGACAGATGAACACTGAAGCTTTCTTT
CASSFEGQMNTEAFF
>.|TRBV7-9|TRBJ1-1|TRBD1
TGTGCCAGCGAGTGGGGACAGGGGGGAGCTTTCTTT
CASEWGQGGAFF
>few|TRBV12-3/TRBV12-4|TRBJ2-7|TRBD2
TGTGCCAGCAGTCCCTCCCCACAGCGGGGTACTGGCGAGCAGTACTTC
CASSPSPQRGTGEQYF
>.|TRBV29-1|TRBJ2-1|.
TGCAGCGCCTCCGGGACAAGAGTTTACAAAGAGCAGTTCTTC
CSASGTRVYKEQFF
>few|TRBV12-3/TRBV12-4|TRBJ2-7|.
TGTGCCAGCAGAGGTCACGGGGCAAGCTCCTACGAGCAGTACTTC
CASRGHGASSYEQYF
>few|TRBV29-1|TRBJ2-5|TRBD2
TGCAGCGTAAACCTCTGGCGGGAGGACGGAAAGACCCAGTACTTC
CSVNLWREDGKTQYF
>.|TRBV29-1|TRBJ2-1|TRBD2
TGCAGCGTACTGGGACTAGCGGGGTGGCCCTACAATGAGCAGTTCTTC
CSVLGLAGWPYNEQFF
>.|TRBV20-1|TRBJ1-3|.
TGCAGTGCTAGAGCCCCGGACTCAAACACCATATATTTT
CSARAPDSNTIYF
>.|TRBV7-6|TRBJ2-2|.
TGTGCCAGCAGAAATATCGGGACCGGGGAGCTGTTTTTT
CASRNIGTGELFF
>.|TRBV12-3/TRBV12-4|TRBJ2-7|.
TGTGCCAGCAGTTTCGCTCACACCTCCTACGAGCAGTACTTC
CASSFAHTSYEQYF
>few|TRBV19|TRBJ2-1|.
TGTGCCAGTAGTTGGACTGCCAACAATGAGCAGTTCTTC
CASSWTANNEQFF
>.|TRBV30|TRBJ2-1|.
TGTGCCTGGAGAGAACGGGGGGCCGTTTACAATGAGCAGTTCTTC
CAWRERGAVYNEQFF
>.|TRBV29-1|TRBJ2-7|.
TGCAGCGTTGGTTACCCCTCAGGACCCTACGAGCAGTACTTC
CSVGYPSGPYEQYF
>few|TRBV5-6|TRBJ2-1|.
TGTGCCAGCAGCTTGAGGTGGCAGGGGAGTGAGCAGTTCTTC
CASSLRWQGSEQFF
>few|TRBV6-2/TRBV6-3|TRBJ2-7|TRBD1
TGTGCCAGCAATGTACCTACCCCGGGACAGCACTTC
CASNVPTPGQHF
>.|TRBV12-3/TRBV12-4|TRBJ1-2|.
TGTGCCAGCAGGTCGACCGGGAGCCCTGAGGGCTTC
CASRSTGSPEGF
>.|TRBV9|TRBJ2-1|.
TGTGCCAGCAGCGTAATTTCGGGCAATGAGCAGTTCTTC
CASSVISGNEQFF